Listed below are T cell receptor beta chains from one sample, sequenced in a study of beta chain features in type 1 diabetes. Sequenced by immunoSEQ multiplex PCR; TCRdb stores in-frame clones only, minus some. The data show 680,000 or so clones, with around a sixth seen just once and approximately 0.099% held by the top ten. Sequencing was carried out using naive CD4+ T cells from blood. The receptor source for this set is a man aged 18 to 35 in good health. Both conserved end residues are part of each CDR3. D genes are given only for firm matches. Clone size is given for some rows only: seen once, a few or many times, or a class if the clone is expanded.

D gene,clone size,V gene,J gene,CDR3 DNA,CDR3 protein
NA,NA,TRBV11-1,TRBJ2-6,TGTGCCAGCAGCTTAGCCACAGGGTCCTTGAGCTCTGGGGCCAACGTCCTGACTTTC,CASSLATGSLSSGANVLTF
TRBD2,few,TRBV7-9,TRBJ2-2,TGTGCCAGCAGCTCCGTGCGCGGGGGCACCGGGGAGCTGTTTTTT,CASSSVRGGTGELFF
NA,few,TRBV6-5,TRBJ2-3,TGTGCCAGCCGACGGACAGGCACAGATACGCAGTATTTT,CASRRTGTDTQYF
NA,NA,TRBV30,TRBJ2-4,TGTGCCTGGAGTGTATCTGGGATTCAGTACTTC,CAWSVSGIQYF
NA,few,TRBV5-1,TRBJ2-5,TGCGCCAGCAGCTTGGCGACAGCTCAAGAGACCCAGTACTTC,CASSLATAQETQYF
TRBD1,NA,TRBV7-9,TRBJ2-7,TGTGCCAGCAGCCCGTTCGGGACAGGGATTTACGAGCAGTACTTC,CASSPFGTGIYEQYF
NA,few,TRBV6-6,TRBJ2-6,TGTGCCAGCAGTCGCGGACGGGACTCTGGGGCCAACGTCCTGACTTTC,CASSRGRDSGANVLTF
TRBD1,few,TRBV7-9,TRBJ2-7,TGTGCCAGCAGCTTATTTAAGGGACAGGGTTATTACGAGCAGTACTTC,CASSLFKGQGYYEQYF
NA,NA,TRBV7-9,TRBJ2-7,TGTGCCAGCACCCACTCCCGGGGGACAGCCTACGAGCAGTACTTC,CASTHSRGTAYEQYF
TRBD1,few,TRBV6-5,TRBJ1-6,TGTGCCAGCATCAACGACAGGGGACGAAGCTCACCCCTCCACTTT,CASINDRGRSSPLHF
NA,few,TRBV6-5,TRBJ1-3,TGTGCCAGCAGTTCAGAGGGGCTGCCTGGAAACACCATATATTTT,CASSSEGLPGNTIYF
TRBD1,few,TRBV25-1,TRBJ2-7,TGTGCCAGCAGCGACAGGGCCTACGAGCAGTACTTC,CASSDRAYEQYF
NA,NA,TRBV7-3,TRBJ2-3,TGTGCCAGCAGCTCCCCAAGATACACAGATACGCAGTATTTT,CASSSPRYTDTQYF
TRBD1,NA,TRBV5-4,TRBJ1-1,TGTGCCAGCAGCTCGGGGACAGGCTCGTACACTGAAGCTTTCTTT,CASSSGTGSYTEAFF
NA,once,TRBV29-1,TRBJ2-7,TGCAGCGTTGCGGGGACACCCCGCACCTACGAGCAGTACTTC,CSVAGTPRTYEQYF
TRBD1,few,TRBV6-5,TRBJ2-1,TGTGCCAGCAGTCCGTGGGACAGGGTGCGGAATGAGCAGTTCTTC,CASSPWDRVRNEQFF
NA,NA,TRBV10-1,TRBJ2-7,TGCGCCAGCAGCGTTAAAGGAAGGGGTAGCTCCTACGAGCAGTACTTC,CASSVKGRGSSYEQYF
NA,NA,TRBV19,TRBJ1-1,TGTGCCAGTAGTATTAGTGCCGGGATGAACACTGAAGCTTTCTTT,CASSISAGMNTEAFF
NA,NA,TRBV5-4,TRBJ2-5,TGTGCCAGCAGCCCAGGGACTGCTCAAGAGACCCAGTACTTC,CASSPGTAQETQYF
NA,few,TRBV7-9,TRBJ2-7,TGTGCCAGCAGCCTCCTACTCTACGAGCAGTACTTC,CASSLLLYEQYF
TRBD2,NA,TRBV7-8,TRBJ2-1,TGTGCCAGCAGCGGTGGGACTACGTTCTACAATGAGCAGTTCTTC,CASSGGTTFYNEQFF
NA,NA,TRBV4-1,TRBJ2-7,TGCGCCAGCAGCCAACCAACGACAGGTAGCTACGAGCAGTACTTC,CASSQPTTGSYEQYF
NA,few,TRBV7-9,TRBJ1-3,TGTGCCAGCAGCTTATTCGGGGCTGGAAACACCATATATTTT,CASSLFGAGNTIYF
TRBD1,NA,TRBV19,TRBJ1-5,TGTGCCAGTAGGATGGGACAGGGGGTACAACAGCCCCAGCATTTT,CASRMGQGVQQPQHF
NA,few,TRBV7-2,TRBJ1-6,TGTGCCAGCAGCCGGGACACTGGCTCACCCCTCCACTTT,CASSRDTGSPLHF
NA,few,TRBV20-1,TRBJ2-3,TGCAGTGCTAGTGCCTACTCACAGTATTTT,CSASAYSQYF
TRBD1,few,TRBV4-1,TRBJ2-2,TGCGCCAGCAGCCAAGATAATTGGCAGGGGGTTCTTTCACACTGGGAGCTGTTTTTT,CASSQDNWQGVLSHWELFF
TRBD2,few,TRBV5-1,TRBJ2-1,TGCGCCAGCAGCTCAACTAGCGGGGGGCCCTACAATGAGCAGTTCTTC,CASSSTSGGPYNEQFF
NA,NA,TRBV10-3,TRBJ1-5,TGTGCCATCAGTGAGTCAGTTTTGGGCAATCAGCCCCAGCATTTT,CAISESVLGNQPQHF
TRBD1,few,TRBV25-1,TRBJ2-2,TGTGCCAGCAGGTTCACAGGGGTTCACACCGGGGAGCTGTTTTTT,CASRFTGVHTGELFF
NA,NA,TRBV5-1,TRBJ1-1,TGCGCCAGCAGCCCAAGGAAGGGATCGGCCACTGAAGCTTTCTTT,CASSPRKGSATEAFF
NA,few,TRBV19,TRBJ1-4,TGTGCCAGTAGTACAGGGAATAATGAAAAACTGTTTTTT,CASSTGNNEKLFF
NA,NA,TRBV5-1,TRBJ2-5,TGCGCCAGCAGCATGGGGTCGGAAGAGACCCAGTACTTC,CASSMGSEETQYF
NA,NA,TRBV5-1,TRBJ2-5,TGCGCCAGCAAGACCGGCGAGACCCAGTACTTC,CASKTGETQYF
NA,few,TRBV4-1,TRBJ2-7,TGCGCCAGCAGCCTCCCCGGCCGGGGCGAGCAGTACTTC,CASSLPGRGEQYF
TRBD1,NA,TRBV28,TRBJ1-2,TGTGCCAGCAGTTTACCCTCGACAGGGTACTATGGCTACACCTTC,CASSLPSTGYYGYTF
TRBD1,NA,TRBV5-1,TRBJ1-5,TGCGCCAGCAGCTCGGGACAGCCCGGAGGCAATCAGCCCCAGCATTTT,CASSSGQPGGNQPQHF
NA,NA,TRBV18,TRBJ1-2,TGTGCCAGCTCACCACCAGGGGGGAATGGCTACACCTTC,CASSPPGGNGYTF